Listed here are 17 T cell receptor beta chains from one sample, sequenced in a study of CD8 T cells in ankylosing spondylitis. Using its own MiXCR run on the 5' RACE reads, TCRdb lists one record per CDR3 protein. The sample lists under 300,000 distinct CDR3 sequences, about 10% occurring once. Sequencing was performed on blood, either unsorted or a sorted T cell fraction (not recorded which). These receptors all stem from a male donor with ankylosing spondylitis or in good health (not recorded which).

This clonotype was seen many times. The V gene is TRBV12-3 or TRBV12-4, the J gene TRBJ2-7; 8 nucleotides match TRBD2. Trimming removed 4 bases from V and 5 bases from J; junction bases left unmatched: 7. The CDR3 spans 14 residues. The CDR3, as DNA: TGTGCCAGCAGTTACAGCGGGAGTACCCACGAGCAGTACTTC. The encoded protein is CASSYSGSTHEQYF.

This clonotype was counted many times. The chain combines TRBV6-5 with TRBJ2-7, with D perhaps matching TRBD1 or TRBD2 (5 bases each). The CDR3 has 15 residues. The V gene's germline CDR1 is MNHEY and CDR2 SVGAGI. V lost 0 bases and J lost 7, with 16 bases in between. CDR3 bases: TGTGCCAGCAGTTACTCCATTGGGACGGTATGGGAGCAGTACTTC. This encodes CASSYSIGTVWEQYF.

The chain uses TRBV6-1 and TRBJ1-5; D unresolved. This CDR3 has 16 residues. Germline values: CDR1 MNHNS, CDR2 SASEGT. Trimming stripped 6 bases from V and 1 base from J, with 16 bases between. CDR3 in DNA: TGTGCCAGCAGCCTCGTCTTTCCCACCAGCAATCAGCCCCAGCATTTT. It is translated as CASSLVFPTSNQPQHF.

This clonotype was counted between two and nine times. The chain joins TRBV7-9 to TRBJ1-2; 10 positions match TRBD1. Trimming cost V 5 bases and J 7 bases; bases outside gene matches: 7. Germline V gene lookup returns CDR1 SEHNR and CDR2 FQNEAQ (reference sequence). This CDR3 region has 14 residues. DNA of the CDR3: TGTGCCAGCAGCAAGGACAGGGGGTGGTTTGGCTACACCTTC. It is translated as CASSKDRGWFGYTF.

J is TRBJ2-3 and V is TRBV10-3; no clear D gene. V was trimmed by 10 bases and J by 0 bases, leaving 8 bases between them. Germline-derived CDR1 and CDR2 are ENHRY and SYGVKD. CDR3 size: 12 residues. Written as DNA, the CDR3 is TGTGCCAGCGGACGGAGCACAGATACGCAGTATTTT. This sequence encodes CASGRSTDTQYF.

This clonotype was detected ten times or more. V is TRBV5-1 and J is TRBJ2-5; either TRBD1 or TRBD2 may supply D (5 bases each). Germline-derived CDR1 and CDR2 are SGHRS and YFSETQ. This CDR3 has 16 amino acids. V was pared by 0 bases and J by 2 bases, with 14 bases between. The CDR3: CASSLDGTRAQETQYF. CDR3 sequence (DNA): TGCGCCAGCAGCTTGGATGGGACCAGAGCACAAGAGACCCAGTACTTC.

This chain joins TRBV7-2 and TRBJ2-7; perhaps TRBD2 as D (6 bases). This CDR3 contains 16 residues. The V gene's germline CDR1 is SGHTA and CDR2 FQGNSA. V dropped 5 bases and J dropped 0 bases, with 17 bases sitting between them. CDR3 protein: CASSLGGYGSSYEQYF. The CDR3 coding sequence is TGTGCCAGCAGCCTGGGGGGATACGGGAGCTCCTACGAGCAGTACTTC.

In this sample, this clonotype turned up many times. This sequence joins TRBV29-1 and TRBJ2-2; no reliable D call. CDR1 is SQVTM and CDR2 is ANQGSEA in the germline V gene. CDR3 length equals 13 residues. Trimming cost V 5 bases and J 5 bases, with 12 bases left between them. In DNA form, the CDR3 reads TGCAGCGTTACGCAGCCACCAACCGGGGAGCTGTTTTTT. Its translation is CSVTQPPTGELFF.

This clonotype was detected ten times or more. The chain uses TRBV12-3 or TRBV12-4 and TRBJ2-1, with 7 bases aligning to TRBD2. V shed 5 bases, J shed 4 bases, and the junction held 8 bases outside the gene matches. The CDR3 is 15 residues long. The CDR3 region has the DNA TGTGCCAGCAGTACCTGGGACTACCGATACAATGAGCAGTTCTTC. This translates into CASSTWDYRYNEQFF.

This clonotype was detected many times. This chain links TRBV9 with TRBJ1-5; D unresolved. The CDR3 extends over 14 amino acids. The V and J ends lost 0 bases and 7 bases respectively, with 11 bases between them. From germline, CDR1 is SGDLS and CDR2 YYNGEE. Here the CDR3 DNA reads TGTGCCAGCAGCGTAGGGGGTGACGGCCAGCCCCAGCATTTT. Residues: CASSVGGDGQPQHF. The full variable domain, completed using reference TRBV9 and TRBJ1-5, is DSGVTQTPKHLITATGQRVTLRCSPRSGDLSVYWYQQSLDQGLQFLIQYYNGEERAKGNILERFSAQQFPDLHSELNLSSLELGDSALYFCASSVGGDGQPQHFGDGTRLSIL.

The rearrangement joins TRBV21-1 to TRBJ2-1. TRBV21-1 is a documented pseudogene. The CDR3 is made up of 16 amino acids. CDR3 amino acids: CASSKVGRVPYNEQFF. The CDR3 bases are TGTGCCAGCAGCAAAGTTGGTAGGGTACCCTACAATGAGCAGTTCTTC.

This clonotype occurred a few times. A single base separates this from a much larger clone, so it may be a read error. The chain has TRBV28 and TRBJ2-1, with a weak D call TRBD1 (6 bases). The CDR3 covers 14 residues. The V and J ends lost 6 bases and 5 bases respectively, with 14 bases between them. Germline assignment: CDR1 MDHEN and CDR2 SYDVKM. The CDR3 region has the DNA TGTGCCAGCAGACCCGATACAGGGCACAATGAGCAGTTCTTC. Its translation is CASRPDTGHNEQFF.

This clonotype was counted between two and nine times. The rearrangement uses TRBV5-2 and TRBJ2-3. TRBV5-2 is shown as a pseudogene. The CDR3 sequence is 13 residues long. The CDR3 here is CASNPTLTDTQYF. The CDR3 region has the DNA TGTGCCAGCAACCCGACCCTCACAGATACGCAGTATTTT.

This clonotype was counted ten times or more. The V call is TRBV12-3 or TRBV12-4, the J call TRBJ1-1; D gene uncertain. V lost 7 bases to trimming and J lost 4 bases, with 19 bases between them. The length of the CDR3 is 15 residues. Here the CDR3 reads CASTLSFGFGTEAFF. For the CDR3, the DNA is TGTGCCAGCACCCTTTCGTTTGGGTTTGGCACTGAAGCTTTCTTT.

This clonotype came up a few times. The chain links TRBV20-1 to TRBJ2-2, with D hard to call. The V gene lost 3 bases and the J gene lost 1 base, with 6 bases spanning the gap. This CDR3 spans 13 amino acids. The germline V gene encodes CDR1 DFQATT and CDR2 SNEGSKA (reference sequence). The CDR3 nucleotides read TGCAGTGCTAGGCGAGGGAACACCGGGGAGCTGTTTTTT. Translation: CSARRGNTGELFF.

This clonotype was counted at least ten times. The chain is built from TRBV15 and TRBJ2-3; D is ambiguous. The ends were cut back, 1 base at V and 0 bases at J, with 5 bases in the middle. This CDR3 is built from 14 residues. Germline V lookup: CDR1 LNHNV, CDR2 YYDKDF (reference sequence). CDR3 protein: CATSRGMSTDTQYF. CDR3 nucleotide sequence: TGTGCCACCAGCAGAGGGATGAGCACAGATACGCAGTATTTT.

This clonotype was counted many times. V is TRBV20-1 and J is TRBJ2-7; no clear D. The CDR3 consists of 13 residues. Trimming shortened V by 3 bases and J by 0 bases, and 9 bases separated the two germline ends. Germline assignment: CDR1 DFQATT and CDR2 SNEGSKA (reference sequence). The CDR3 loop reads CSASSSSSYEQYF. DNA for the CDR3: TGCAGTGCTAGTAGCAGTTCCTCCTACGAGCAGTACTTC.